The 21 T cell receptor beta chains below were found in one sample sequenced in a study of neoadjuvant nivolumab and ipilimumab in lung cancer. Profiling relied on immunoSEQ multiplex PCR, and the TCRdb table lists in-frame clones only, not all of them. The sample includes about 26,000 clones, approximately 80% seen only once; the top ten take 5% to 7%. Source: peripheral blood, taken before neoadjuvant nivolumab, alone or with ipilimumab. These receptors originate from an adult with non-small cell lung cancer.

The V gene is TRBV27, the J gene TRBJ1-2, with D possibly matching TRBD1 (5 bases). The CDR3 spans 13 residues. V was cut by 0 bases and J by 8 bases, with 10 bases left in between. Germline CDR1 and CDR2: MNHEY and SMNVEV (reference sequence). The CDR3 DNA follows: TGTGCCAGCAGTTTATCCGAAAGGACAGGCTACACCTTC. It translates to CASSLSERTGYTF.

This chain joins TRBV9 and TRBJ2-7; D is unclear. The CDR3 is 14 residues long. Deletions cut 0 bases from V and 0 bases from J, with 7 bases between. The V gene's germline CDR1 is SGDLS and CDR2 YYNGEE. CDR3: CASSVVGASYEQYF. The CDR3 bases are TGTGCCAGCAGCGTAGTGGGCGCCTCCTACGAGCAGTACTTC.

The chain combines TRBV5-8 with TRBJ2-5, with 15 bases lining up with TRBD2. The CDR3 has 19 residues. V gave up 0 bases and J gave up 0 bases; unmatched junction bases: 6. Germline V gene data show CDR1 as SGHTS and CDR2 as YDEGEE. The CDR3, as DNA: TGTGCCAGCAGCTTGGGAGGGACTAGCGGGGGGTCGTACCAAGAGACCCAGTACTTC. This gives the protein CASSLGGTSGGSYQETQYF.

V and J are TRBV7-8 and TRBJ1-5; D unclear. The CDR3 consists of 15 residues. CDR1 and CDR2 from the germline V gene are SGHVS and FQNEAQ. V shed 4 bases and J shed 0 bases, with 10 bases lying between them. CDR3 loop: CASSSQMGSNQPQHF. The CDR3 nucleotides read TGTGCCAGCAGCTCCCAGATGGGTAGCAATCAGCCCCAGCATTTT.

The table lists this clone with a count of one. The chain couples TRBV15 to TRBJ1-5; 7 nucleotides line up with TRBD1. CDR1 is LNHNV, CDR2 YYDKDF, per germline (reference sequence). This CDR3 region has 17 residues. The V gene end was trimmed by 0 bases and the J gene end by 0 bases; junction bases not matched to a gene: 5. CDR3 sequence reads: CATSRDGDSHSNQPQHF. CDR3 coding DNA: TGTGCCACCAGCAGAGATGGGGACAGCCATAGCAATCAGCCCCAGCATTTT.

The chain uses TRBV6-6 and TRBJ2-5; D unresolved. The CDR3 has 16 amino acids. The germline V gene encodes CDR1 MNHNY and CDR2 SVGAGI (reference sequence). The V and J ends lost 2 bases and 1 base respectively, with 14 bases between them. The CDR3 protein is CASSYGVVQSQETQYF. The DNA of the CDR3 is TGTGCCAGCAGTTACGGCGTCGTCCAAAGCCAAGAGACCCAGTACTTC.

The chain uses TRBV6-1 and TRBJ2-4, with D maybe TRBD1 (6 bases). The V end was cut by 10 bases, the J end by 6 bases, with 16 bases between. Germline values: CDR1 MNHNS, CDR2 SASEGT. CDR3 length equals 13 residues. CDR3 amino acids: CATEPGHLNIQYF. The CDR3 bases are TGTGCCACGGAACCGGGACACCTAAACATTCAGTACTTC.

The chain has TRBV5-6 and TRBJ1-6; unclear D gene. This CDR3 is built from 13 residues. Trimming shortened V by 4 bases and J by 6 bases, and 8 bases separated the two germline ends. Germline assignment: CDR1 SGHDT and CDR2 YYEEEE. CDR3 DNA sequence: TGTGCCAGCAGCCCGACTTTTAATTCACCCCTCCACTTT. Translating gives CASSPTFNSPLHF.

The chain employs TRBV19 and TRBJ2-2; 8 bases are a match to TRBD1. V was pared by 6 bases and J by 5 bases, with 8 bases of the junction left unmatched. Germline CDR1 and CDR2: LNHDA and SQIVND (reference sequence). The CDR3 consists of 15 residues. CDR3 residues: CASRETGGFTGELFF. DNA of the CDR3: TGTGCCAGTAGAGAAACAGGGGGGTTTACCGGGGAGCTGTTTTTT.

The V gene is TRBV11-1, the J gene TRBJ1-3, with D maybe TRBD1 (6 bases). CDR1 is SGHAT and CDR2 is FQDESV in the germline V gene (reference sequence). V lost 4 bases and J lost 4, with 17 bases in between. The CDR3 extends over 16 amino acids. For the CDR3, the DNA is TGTGCCAGCAGCTCAACACCAAGGGGGGCCGGAAACACCATATATTTT. This encodes CASSSTPRGAGNTIYF.

CDR3 loop: CASRRTGTGGSGANVLTF. CDR3 nucleotides: TGCGCCAGCAGGCGCACCGGGACAGGGGGCTCTGGGGCCAACGTCCTGACTTTC. This chain links TRBV5-1 with TRBJ2-6, with 11 positions matching TRBD1. The V gene end was trimmed by 5 bases and the J gene end by 0 bases; junction bases not matched to a gene: 7. The germline gives CDR1 SGHRS, CDR2 YFSETQ. CDR3 length equals 18 residues.

With respect to this clone: At one of its ends the junction is not consistent with the germline gene, which may arise from a read error. The genes are TRBV4-1 and TRBJ2-2; the D gene is possibly TRBD2 (5 bases). CDR1 is MGHRA, CDR2 YSYEKL, per germline. The CDR3 has 16 residues. The CDR3 region has the DNA TGCGCCAGCAGACAAGATGCGGGTTCCGGGGCCGGGGAGCTGTTTTTT. Translating gives CASRQDAGSGAGELFF.

This clone is labeled medium-sized (0.01 to 0.1%). The gene calls are TRBV19 and TRBJ2-2, with D perhaps TRBD2 (6 bases). CDR3 length equals 15 residues. The V gene lost 2 bases and the J gene lost 3 bases, with 10 bases spanning the gap. Germline V gives CDR1 LNHDA, CDR2 SQIVND (reference sequence). In DNA, the CDR3 is TGTGCCAGTAGTATACCGGGACTCCACACCGGGGAGCTGTTTTTT. Its protein is CASSIPGLHTGELFF.

The V call is TRBV7-3, the J call TRBJ2-2; D perhaps matches TRBD2 (5 bases). V lost 4 bases to trimming and J lost 8 bases, with 14 bases between them. CDR3 length: 14 residues. Germline CDR1 reads SGHTA; CDR2 reads FQGTGA. The CDR3 spells CASSSEDLRGELFF. The CDR3 DNA sequence: TGTGCCAGCAGCTCCGAGGACTTGAGAGGGGAGCTGTTTTTT.

The chain combines TRBV7-9 with TRBJ1-6; D gene uncertain. This CDR3 is 15 amino acids long. The germline V gene has CDR1 SEHNR and CDR2 FQNEAQ (reference sequence). The V gene lost 2 bases and the J gene lost 10 bases, with 15 bases spanning the gap. As DNA, the CDR3 is TGTGCCAGCAGCTTATATACACTCTCGGGCTCACCCCTCCACTTT. Translation: CASSLYTLSGSPLHF.

The V gene is TRBV4-1, the J gene TRBJ1-4, with 7 bases lining up with TRBD1. After removal of 3 bases from V and 8 bases from J, the junction contained 9 bases not matched to a gene. CDR1 MGHRA and CDR2 YSYEKL come from the germline V gene. This CDR3 is 15 amino acids long. The CDR3 sequence is CASSQDQGVWEKLFF. The CDR3 DNA is TGCGCCAGCAGCCAGGACCAGGGGGTTTGGGAAAAACTGTTTTTT.

The rearrangement joins TRBV28 to TRBJ2-7, with D possibly TRBD2 on 5 matching bases. The ends were cut back, 3 bases at V and 3 bases at J, with 9 bases in the middle. This CDR3 spans 13 amino acids. Per the germline V gene, CDR1 is MDHEN and CDR2 is SYDVKM. The CDR3 sequence: CASSFREHYEQYF. In DNA, the CDR3 is TGTGCCAGCAGTTTTCGGGAACACTACGAGCAGTACTTC.

V is TRBV27 and J is TRBJ2-7, with unresolved D. The V gene's germline CDR1 is MNHEY and CDR2 SMNVEV (reference sequence). Trimming cost V 3 bases and J 7 bases, with 13 bases left between them. There are 13 residues in the CDR3. As DNA, the CDR3 is TGTGCCAGCAGTTTCATCGAAGGGCGTGAGCAGTACTTC. Protein: CASSFIEGREQYF.

V gene TRBV14 combines with J gene TRBJ1-2; the D gene is possibly TRBD1 (5 bases). The germline V gene encodes CDR1 SGHDN and CDR2 FVKESK. CDR3 length: 14 amino acids. The V end was cut by 3 bases, the J end by 1 base, with 9 bases between. The CDR3 coding sequence is TGTGCCAGCAGCCAGGGCGGGGGTAACTATGGCTACACCTTC. It is translated as CASSQGGGNYGYTF. The full variable domain, with the rest looked up from reference TRBV14 and TRBJ1-2, is EAGVTQFPSHSVIEKGQTVTLRCDPISGHDNLYWYRRVMGKEIKFLLHFVKESKQDESGMPNNRFLAERTGGTYSTLKVQPAELEDSGVYFCASSQGGGNYGYTFGSGTRLTVV.

The chain has TRBV5-4 and TRBJ2-5; weak D call: TRBD1 (5 bases). V shed 4 bases and J shed 0 bases, with 10 bases lying between them. Germline V CDR1 and CDR2: SGHNT, YYREEE (reference sequence). This CDR3 comprises 14 residues. CDR3 DNA: TGTGCCAGCAGCCTCCAGGGTTACCAAGAGACCCAGTACTTC. The encoded protein is CASSLQGYQETQYF.

V usage is TRBV5-4 and J usage is TRBJ1-3; D unclear. The CDR3 runs to 16 residues. The germline V and J ends were trimmed by 2 bases and 0 bases, with 12 bases remaining between them. Germline CDR1 SGHNT, CDR2 YYREEE (reference sequence). CDR3 loop: CASSFEGLNSGNTIYF. CDR3 sequence (DNA): TGTGCCAGCAGCTTTGAGGGATTAAACTCTGGAAACACCATATATTTT.